Following are 5 T cell receptor beta chains from one sample sequenced in a study of blood T cells in healthy people across ages (dated by TCRdb to about 2015). The library was generated by 5' RACE. Sequenced on an Illumina HiSeq 2500. A second about 6 to 11 cycle PCR used a sample-barcoded 5' primer and a J-beta primer mix. TCRdb itself trimmed the public reads at Q25 with fastp, ran MiXCR and retained productive beta chains. CDR3 protein duplicates are merged, each entry listing the most common genes and DNA. The sample table lists around 750,000 distinct CDR3 sequences, 53% of them with a count of one. The biggest ten clones account for roughly 40% of the sample. Sequencing was performed on blood. These receptors all come from a man at least 80 years old in good health.

V is TRBV10-3 and J is TRBJ1-1; D not resolved. The V gene lost 8 bases and the J gene lost 3 bases, with 13 bases spanning the gap. CDR1 is ENHRY, CDR2 SYGVKD, per germline. The CDR3 totals 13 residues. The CDR3 DNA follows: TGTGCCATCGGTCCCGGGCAGTACACTGAAGCTTTCTTT. Translating it yields CAIGPGQYTEAFF.

The genes are TRBV12-3 or TRBV12-4 and TRBJ1-1; no reliable D call. This CDR3 has 10 amino acids. V was cut by 8 bases and J by 5 bases, with 6 bases left in between. CDR3 protein: CASRGTEAFF. CDR3 DNA: TGTGCCAGCCGCGGGACTGAAGCTTTCTTT.

The V and J genes are TRBV29-1 and TRBJ2-5; D perhaps matches TRBD2 (6 bases). Trimming cost V 0 bases and J 5 bases, with 16 bases left between them. This CDR3 spans 15 amino acids. CDR1 is SQVTM and CDR2 is ANQGSEA in the germline V gene. DNA for the CDR3: TGCAGCGTTGAAGAGACGCCGAGGGCGGGGGAGACCCAGTACTTC. This codes for CSVEETPRAGETQYF.

This clonotype has only a few counts. The CDR3 coding sequence is TGTGCCACCAGTGATTCGGCGCTAGGTTCGGCCTACAATGAGCAGTTCTTC. It codes for CATSDSALGSAYNEQFF. V usage is TRBV24-1 and J usage is TRBJ2-1; D unclear. V was clipped by 2 bases and J by 2 bases, with 15 bases between them. CDR3 length equals 17 residues. Germline CDR1 and CDR2: KGHDR and SFDVKD.

The chain is built from TRBV11-2 and TRBJ2-7; 7 bases are a match to TRBD2. The CDR3 totals 15 residues. Trimming at V came to 7 bases and at J to 2 bases, leaving 11 bases not matched to a gene. Germline lookup yields CDR1 SGHAT and CDR2 FQNNGV. CDR3: CASTTGPTSTYEQYF. The CDR3 nucleotides read TGTGCCAGCACCACAGGACCGACTAGCACCTACGAGCAGTACTTC.